These 17 T cell receptor beta chains were sequenced from one sample in a study of radiation and T cells in renal cell carcinoma. As to time point: blood 4 weeks post-SBRT, at nephrectomy. Stated treatment: 15 Gy SBRT to primary tumor, nephrectomy 4 weeks later. Sequencing used immunoSEQ multiplex PCR; TCRdb keeps in-frame clones, though not all of them. The table records approximately 170,000 clones, about 88% of them present only once. Sequencing was performed on blood, taken from a patient whose treatment included radiotherapy and nephrectomy. The receptors derive from a woman between 50 and 59 years old with renal cell carcinoma.

The rearrangement links TRBV11-2 to TRBJ2-5; the match to TRBD2 covers 10 bases. The end of the DNA aligns better with TRBJ2-7, so the J call may be wrong. The germline CDR1 and CDR2 sequences are SGHAT and FQNNGV. The CDR3 contains 14 residues. In nucleotides, the CDR3 is TGTGCCAGCAGCTTAGAGACTAGCGGGTACGAGCAGTACTTC. It yields the protein CASSLETSGYEQYF.

The V and J genes are TRBV6-6 and TRBJ2-3; D not resolved. The CDR3 is 13 residues long. Germline V gene lookup returns CDR1 MNHNY and CDR2 SVGAGI (reference sequence). V dropped 5 bases and J dropped 5 bases, with 11 bases sitting between them. The CDR3 is CASSVLVGDTQYF. The CDR3 DNA follows: TGTGCCAGCAGTGTTTTGGTGGGAGATACGCAGTATTTT.

The chain couples TRBV28 to TRBJ2-7; tentatively, D is TRBD1 (5 bases). The ends were cut back, 4 bases at V and 0 bases at J, with 13 bases in the middle. The CDR3 has 15 residues. CDR1 and CDR2 (germline): MDHEN, SYDVKM. CDR3 coding DNA: TGTGCCAGCAGTTATCAGGGTTCTAGCTCCTACGAGCAGTACTTC. Translating it yields CASSYQGSSSYEQYF.

The table lists this clone with a few counts. The gene calls are TRBV2 and TRBJ2-5; 7 bases line up with TRBD1. Per germline, CDR1 SNHLY and CDR2 FYNNEI. Losses at the gene ends were 2 bases for V and 0 bases for J; bases not matched to a gene: 3. The CDR3 has 15 amino acids. CDR3 DNA sequence: TGTGCCAGCAGTGAACCGACAGGGAACCAAGAGACCCAGTACTTC. Protein: CASSEPTGNQETQYF.

V usage is TRBV7-6 and J usage is TRBJ2-2; 8 bases line up with TRBD1. The CDR3 extends over 16 amino acids. Trimming at V came to 4 bases and at J to 1 base, leaving 5 bases not matched to a gene. Per the germline V gene, CDR1 is SGHVS and CDR2 is FNYEAQ. CDR3: CASSYDRGLNTGELFF. The CDR3 bases are TGTGCCAGCAGCTACGACAGGGGTCTGAACACCGGGGAGCTGTTTTTT.

The CDR3 protein is CASSPQVLPSLEQYF. In DNA, the CDR3 is TGTGCCAGCAGCCCGCAGGTCCTACCCTCTCTCGAGCAGTACTTC. The chain couples TRBV7-8 to TRBJ2-7; D remains unclear. Germline-derived CDR1 and CDR2 are SGHVS and FQNEAQ. V lost 5 bases and J 6 bases, leaving 20 bases between the germline ends. CDR3 length: 15 amino acids.

In its sample, this clone was seen once. The V call is TRBV5-1, the J call TRBJ2-7; D is possibly TRBD1 (5 bases). V dropped 7 bases and J dropped 0 bases, with 14 bases sitting between them. The CDR3 has 14 residues. Germline V gene sequence: CDR1 SGHRS, CDR2 YFSETQ. The CDR3: CASGIGDSSYEQYF. In nucleotides, the CDR3 is TGCGCCAGCGGAATAGGGGATAGCTCCTACGAGCAGTACTTC.

This sequence joins TRBV7-2 and TRBJ1-4, with unresolved D. Trimming took off 5 bases at V and 3 bases at J, with 13 bases between the two ends. The CDR3 runs 15 residues. Per germline, CDR1 SGHTA and CDR2 FQGNSA. The DNA for the CDR3 is TGTGCCAGCAGCCTGACCCCGTTCCCTAATGAAAAACTGTTTTTT. Protein sequence: CASSLTPFPNEKLFF.

Worth noting for this clone: This specimen includes other DNA sequences encoding the same CDR3. The V call is TRBV7-2, the J call TRBJ2-7; D is uncertain. This CDR3 spans 13 amino acids. Germline-derived CDR1 and CDR2 are SGHTA and FQGNSA. The V and J ends lost 2 bases and 3 bases respectively, with 8 bases between them. CDR3 in amino acids: CASSLKPGYEQYF. DNA for the CDR3: TGTGCCAGCAGCTTAAAACCCGGCTACGAGCAGTACTTC.

The rearrangement uses TRBV9 and TRBJ1-2; D gene ambiguous. Between the trimmed V and J ends, which lost 2 bases and 2 bases, there was a span of 10 bases. Germline V gene sequence: CDR1 SGDLS, CDR2 YYNGEE. The CDR3 totals 14 residues. This chain's CDR3 is CASSVSVNNYGYTF. In DNA form, the CDR3 reads TGTGCCAGCAGCGTTTCAGTTAACAACTATGGCTACACCTTC.

The chain uses TRBV5-1 and TRBJ2-2, with 7 bases lining up with TRBD2. This CDR3 comprises 13 residues. Germline-derived CDR1 and CDR2 are SGHRS and YFSETQ. The V segment lost 1 base and the J segment 6 bases; nucleotides outside the gene matches: 0. The CDR3 DNA reads TGCGCCAGCAGCTTGCGGGAGGCCGGGGAGCTGTTTTTT. Protein sequence: CASSLREAGELFF. Complete variable domain (other parts from reference TRBV5-1 and TRBJ2-2): KAGVTQTPRYLIKTRGQQVTLSCSPISGHRSVSWYQQTPGQGLQFLFEYFSETQRNKGNFPGRFSGRQFSNSRSEMNVSTLELGDSALYLCASSLREAGELFFGEGSRLTVL.

The chain has TRBV5-1 and TRBJ1-1; tentatively, D is TRBD1 (5 bases). CDR1 and CDR2 from the germline V gene are SGHRS and YFSETQ. Trimming took 6 bases from V and 6 from J, leaving 33 bases between them. This CDR3 is built from 19 residues. CDR3 sequence reads: CASTLIFGRGAIEIAEAFF. DNA for the CDR3: TGCGCCAGCACCCTGATTTTCGGGAGGGGTGCGATCGAAATCGCTGAAGCTTTCTTT.

CDR3 sequence reads: CASSLATYYGYTF. CDR3 DNA: TGTGCCAGCAGCTTAGCCACCTATTATGGCTACACCTTC. The rearrangement links TRBV7-8 to TRBJ1-2; D remains unclear. V was pared by 0 bases and J by 5 bases, with 7 bases between. Germline values: CDR1 SGHVS, CDR2 FQNEAQ. The CDR3 consists of 13 residues.

V and J are TRBV5-4 and TRBJ2-7; D could derive from TRBD1 or TRBD2 (5 bases each). Trimming took 0 bases from V and 1 from J, leaving 11 bases between them. Germline V gene data show CDR1 as SGHNT and CDR2 as YYREEE (reference sequence). The CDR3 contains 15 residues. This chain's CDR3 is CASSLEAGTSYEQYF. Here the CDR3 DNA reads TGTGCCAGCAGCTTGGAGGCAGGGACGTCCTACGAGCAGTACTTC.

In this sample, this clone turned up once. This chain uses TRBV7-2 with TRBJ2-1; TRBD2 aligns across 11 bases. The CDR3 runs to 14 residues. Germline lookup yields CDR1 SGHTA and CDR2 FQGNSA. V was clipped by 1 base and J by 10 bases; unmatched bases: 3. The CDR3 spells CASSLGLAGGEQFF. DNA of the CDR3: TGTGCCAGCAGCTTAGGGCTAGCGGGGGGAGAGCAGTTCTTC.

This chain joins TRBV6-1 and TRBJ1-5; tentative D call: TRBD1 (5 bases). Trimming took 8 bases from V and 0 from J, leaving 11 bases between them. The CDR3 has 14 residues. Germline CDR1 is MNHNS and CDR2 is SASEGT. The CDR3 DNA is TGTGCCAGCTCGGACACTTATAGCAATCAGCCCCAGCATTTT. It specifies CASSDTYSNQPQHF.

The genes are TRBV7-8 and TRBJ2-7, with D uncertain. The CDR3 runs to 15 residues. Trimming shortened V by 3 bases and J by 4 bases, and 16 bases separated the two germline ends. Germline V gene sequence: CDR1 SGHVS, CDR2 FQNEAQ. This CDR3 is CASSFRARDTYEQYF. The CDR3 DNA is TGTGCCAGCAGCTTTAGGGCTCGAGACACGTACGAGCAGTACTTC.